The sequence of this T cell receptor beta chain was determined in a study of cytomegalovirus exposure and HLA in healthy donors (dated by TCRdb to 2016 to 2017). Regarding the study in general: In an earlier analysis of approximately 640 of the donors, about 270 Gb of sequence data and 90 million to 130 million unique TCR beta sequences from some 170 million T cells were reported. Around 320 gigabases of sequencing data and 70 million to 85 million unique TCR sequences were included in an early release covering roughly 600 HLA-typed donors. Among the roughly 400 genotyped donors, around 79% belonged to the genetic ancestry cluster associated with self-reported Caucasian donors. The study was designed to test whether signatures of past pathogen exposure could be identified by cataloging public T cell receptors. The T cell repertoires of around 670 subjects were profiled by immunosequencing and related to cytomegalovirus serostatus. In addition to the first cohort of approximately 650 subjects, a separate validation cohort of approximately 130 different subjects was used. The study combined high-throughput TCR immunosequencing, statistical association of individual TCRs with disease status, and machine learning to predict cytomegalovirus infection status. A later analysis re-analyzed previously published TCR beta repertoires from about 600 donors and added high-resolution HLA genotyping to study TCR occurrence patterns. Rather than drawing on any new phenotypic data, the later analysis identified candidate immune exposures from TCR beta sequences and the way those sequences occurred across donors. An earlier analysis of several hundred of the donors applied high-throughput TCR beta sequencing to assess whether each TCR beta V gene segment acted as functional or pseudogenic. Donor age, sex, ethnicity and CMV serostatus were collected together with the repertoire data. In a later genetic analysis, genome-wide SNP genotypes for 398 of the 666 donors were used, and that subset was treated as a discovery cohort. Every repertoire in the discovery cohort had been generated on one and the same sequencing platform. HLA typing covered class I and class II loci at four-digit resolution. The number of typed donors differed by locus: about 629-630 for A, B, C, DRB1 and DQB1; approximately 540 for DQA1; approximately 600 for DPA1; and some 470 for DPB1. Because of strong linkage in the cohort, a few DR-DQ haplotypes were treated as single units for association and clustering. Among around 400 genotyped donors of the cohort, an average of approximately 240,000 unique TCR beta nucleotide sequences was sequenced per donor, of which about 18% were non-productive.

Compared with germline, V lacks 3 bases and J lacks 2 bases; bases without a gene match: 4. According to the germline V gene (reference sequence), CDR1 reads PRHDT and CDR2 reads FYEKMQ. The CDR3 has 14 amino acids, counting the end cysteine and phenylalanine. Only CDR3 DNA is held: 42 bases, read in frame from base 1. In total, approximately 690 healthy bone marrow donors made up the cohort. At the time of sampling, all cohort members were nominally healthy, though unrecorded immune exposures were likely present. The donor tested CMV seronegative and was one of the 352 seronegative cohort members. Each donor provided a peripheral blood sample, and peripheral blood mononuclear cells were used for TCR beta sequencing. Genomic DNA extraction from the blood cell samples was performed with the Qiagen DNeasy Blood Extraction Kit. Worth noting for this clone: Its antigen target is currently unknown. Within one base of it there is no much larger clone, and no base qualities were kept.

Broader findings and caveats from the paper: In a later analysis, TCR association rates were found to vary across HLA loci, with the most associated TCRs seen for DRB1 alleles and the fewest for HLA-C alleles. At a false discovery rate of 0.05, a later analysis linked 15,000 to 20,000 TCR beta sequences to specific HLA alleles. In both the original and validation cohorts, the classifier was reported to diagnose cytomegalovirus status with high specificity and sensitivity. Assigning TCR associations to individual alleles was difficult when HLA alleles, especially DR and DQ, strongly co-occurred. Compared with equally common non-associated chains, HLA-associated TCR beta chains in a later analysis were more clonally expanded and had lower generation probabilities. Because counts were too low, more than 15 rarely observed V segments, including chromosome 9 orphons, were excluded from the earlier analysis of under 650 of the donors. According to a later genetic analysis, donors in an Asian-associated ancestry cluster had fewer N-insertions in productive TCRs than the approximately 650-donor mean. Most CMV-associated TCR beta chains appeared to be HLA-restricted in a later analysis, and the HLA associations seemed to be driven largely by CMV exposure. A group of highly shared sequence variants was considered likely to be a technical artifact of the sequencing pipeline. In vitro tests confirmed that a few of the cytomegalovirus-associated TCR beta chains recognize cytomegalovirus antigens. An earlier analysis of approximately 570 of the donors showed that most TCR beta V segments appeared in productive rearrangements either about 87% or about 30% of the time, which broadly matched IMGT annotations. The study listed 150 to 200 TCR beta chains as associated with cytomegalovirus. A further reported finding was that TCR beta sequences accurately predicted the HLA-A and HLA-B alleles for most subjects in the first cohort. Most TCR sequences were seen in very few donors, while some public TCRs were found in many individuals. Some IMGT-functional V segments, including TRBV6-2 and TRBV6-3, could not be told apart with the 87-base-pair reads, so those segments were excluded. An association between a missense DCLRE1C variant and V-gene and J-gene trimming of TCR beta chains was found in a later genetic analysis and replicated in an independent cohort. It was suggested by the authors that the approach could potentially be generalized to other disease states and immunological phenotypes. Because some donors lacked HLA typing at each locus, the association tests relied only on the typed subset. This cohort had only TCR beta chains sequenced, and the lack of alpha or paired-chain data limited which features could be detected. Correlated functional status among segregating V segments might be attributable to linkage disequilibrium, but an unknown experimental factor could not be ruled out. According to a later analysis, parvovirus B19, influenza, CMV and Epstein-Barr virus appeared linked to several top co-occurrence clusters. Immune exposure information for the cohort was limited to CMV serostatus. Presence/absence analyses assumed roughly uniform sequencing depth across donors, an assumption that may not hold.

The method was the immunoSEQ multiplex PCR assay. For the multiplex PCR, a mixture combining 60 forward primers for TCR Vbeta segments and 13 reverse primers for TCR Jbeta segments was used. A multiplex PCR assay on genomic DNA amplified the CDR3 region of rearranged TCR beta genes. On the Illumina HiSeq System, the amplified TCR beta libraries were sequenced as 87-base-pair reads. Regarding the original processing steps: Across the 666 repertoires, a later analysis counted some 80 million unique TCR beta chains, about 10 million of which were shared by at least two donors. To remove PCR and sequencing errors, raw reads were error-corrected and collapsed into unique sequences using a nearest-neighbor algorithm that merged closely related sequences. Alignment of CDR3 sequences to IMGT reference sequences was used to assign V, D and J gene segments. For a sequence to be retained, a match of at least six nucleotides was required to both a V gene segment and a J gene segment. Rearrangements were classified as productive when the CDR3 lacked stop codons and remained in frame with V and J, and all other rearrangements were classified as non-productive. CDR3 was defined by IMGT convention, running from the second conserved V-encoded cysteine to the conserved J-encoded phenylalanine. In an earlier analysis of just under 600 of the donors, sequences lacking an unambiguous match to a single V gene segment were excluded. An earlier analysis of fewer than 750 of the donors classified V segments as functional when productive rearrangements were above 56.7% and as segregating when the standard deviation between donors was above 5%. A statistical classification framework was built for diagnosing cytomegalovirus status from the catalog of TCR beta chain sequences. In a later analysis, V and J genes were assigned by comparing TCR nucleotide sequences against IMGT/GENE-DB human TR gene sequences. The TCRdist pipeline was used in a later analysis to assign CDR3 sequences and most-parsimonious VDJ recombination scenarios. In a later analysis, every TCR beta chain was defined by the combination of its CDR3 amino acid sequence and its V-gene family, and reads without a unique V-gene family were dropped. As a way to deal with suspected cross-contamination and a sequencing artifact, a later analysis dropped under 600 nucleotide sequences that were highly shared and had low generation probability. In a later analysis, a clonal expansion index was calculated for each public chain from normalized within-repertoire ranks of inferred template counts. A later analysis computed generation probabilities with a VDJ recombination model fitted to out-of-frame rearrangements, and checked the results against IGoR. Hypergeometric tests were used in a later analysis to score TCR-TCR, TCR-HLA and TCR-CMV co-occurrence, with a repertoire-size bias correction applied to the TCR pairs. False discovery rates were estimated in a later analysis by permuting HLA or CMV assignments 20 times. In a later analysis, co-occurring TCRs were grouped with DBSCAN, and TCRdist sequence similarity was added when clustering was performed within HLA-allele-positive subsets. Repertoires with fewer than 30,000 or more than 120,000 public chains were left out of co-occurrence clustering, as were four to six repertoires with anomalous nucleotide sharing. Imported from immuneACCESS, the table was reduced by TCRdb to in-frame sequences with V and J called. These copies leave out some clones; in studies compared against another copy, an unresolved V gene accounts for under half, and the cause of the remainder is not known. From that table come the V and J calls and clone size; the DNA was used to work out D and trimming. This sample has a few hundred thousand clones in its table, and 85% to 90% of those were observed once. Roughly 2.1% of the sample lies in the top ten.

Sequenced input: PBMCs. The chain is assembled from TRBV13 and TRBJ2-7, and 7 junction bases match TRBD1. This clonotype was obtained from a young woman in good health and CMV-seronegative. The CDR3 here reads CASSFRDRPYEQYF. The DNA is TGTGCCAGCAGCTTCCGGGACAGACCCTACGAGCAGTACTTC.